This record looks at one T cell receptor (beta chain) sequence and its context. This entry belongs to a study of blood T cell repertoires in COVID-19. Study context: PBMCs, B-cell-depleted T cells, or T cells provided the cDNA or gDNA that made up the material.

As processed by the authors: Reference gene primers were amplified, and this amplification served to estimate nucleated cell counts. Generated by immunoSEQ multiplex PCR, the TCRdb table keeps only in-frame clones and is missing some. The V and J calls and clone size come from that table; D and trimming were worked out from the DNA. There are about 140,000 clones in the sample; around 78% occur only once, and roughly 4.7% lies in the top ten. CDR1 is SEHNR, CDR2 FQNEAQ, per germline (reference sequence). The V end lost 5 bases, the J end lost 2 bases, and 21 bases lay between the germline ends. This CDR3 has 17 amino acids.

The sequencing input was peripheral blood. The chain is built from TRBV7-9 and TRBJ1-2, with D possibly TRBD1 on 5 matching bases. This TCR was sampled from a woman of 80 years or more with active or convalescent COVID-19. The CDR3 coding sequence is TGTGCCAGCAGCCCCCGGGGGGGGTTGCTTGGAAACTATGGCTACACCTTC. Its translation is CASSPRGGLLGNYGYTF.